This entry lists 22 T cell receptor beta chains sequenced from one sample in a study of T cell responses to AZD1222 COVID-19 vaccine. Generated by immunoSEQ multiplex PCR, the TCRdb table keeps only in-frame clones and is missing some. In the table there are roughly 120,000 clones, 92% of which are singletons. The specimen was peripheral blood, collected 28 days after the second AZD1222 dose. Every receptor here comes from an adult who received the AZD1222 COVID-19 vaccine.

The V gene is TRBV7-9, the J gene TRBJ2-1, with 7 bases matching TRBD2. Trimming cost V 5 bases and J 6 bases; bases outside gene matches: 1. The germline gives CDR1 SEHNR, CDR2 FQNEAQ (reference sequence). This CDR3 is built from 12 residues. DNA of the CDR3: TGTGCCAGCAGCGGCGGGAGCAATGAGCAGTTCTTC. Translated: CASSGGSNEQFF. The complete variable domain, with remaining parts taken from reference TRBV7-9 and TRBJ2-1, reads DTGVSQNPRHKITKRGQNVTFRCDPISEHNRLYWYRQTLGQGPEFLTYFQNEAQLEKSRLLSDRFSAERPKGSFSTLEIQRTEQGDSAMYLCASSGGSNEQFFGPGTRLTVL.

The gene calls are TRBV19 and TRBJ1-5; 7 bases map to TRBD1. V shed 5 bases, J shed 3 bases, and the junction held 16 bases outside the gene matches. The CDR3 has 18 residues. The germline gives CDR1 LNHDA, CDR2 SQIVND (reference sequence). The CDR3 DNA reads TGTGCCAGTAGTGTCCTCTCCCCCGGGACAGCCAACAATCAGCCCCAGCATTTT. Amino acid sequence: CASSVLSPGTANNQPQHF.

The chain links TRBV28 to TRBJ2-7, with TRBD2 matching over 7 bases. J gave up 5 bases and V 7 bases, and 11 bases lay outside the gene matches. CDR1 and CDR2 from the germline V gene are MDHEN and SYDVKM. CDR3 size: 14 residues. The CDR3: CASTPGGGYDEQYF. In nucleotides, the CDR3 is TGTGCCAGCACCCCAGGCGGGGGATATGACGAGCAGTACTTC.

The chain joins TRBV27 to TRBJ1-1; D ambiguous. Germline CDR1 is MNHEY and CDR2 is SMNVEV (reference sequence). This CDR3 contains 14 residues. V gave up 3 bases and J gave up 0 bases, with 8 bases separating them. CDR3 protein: CASSFRGLNTEAFF. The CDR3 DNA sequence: TGTGCCAGCAGTTTCCGAGGGCTGAACACTGAAGCTTTCTTT.

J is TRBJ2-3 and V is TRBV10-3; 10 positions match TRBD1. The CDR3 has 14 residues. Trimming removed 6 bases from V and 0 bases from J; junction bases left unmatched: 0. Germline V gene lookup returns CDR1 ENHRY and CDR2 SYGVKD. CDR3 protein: CAIRGQGSTDTQYF. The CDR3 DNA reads TGTGCCATCAGGGGACAGGGGAGCACAGATACGCAGTATTTT.

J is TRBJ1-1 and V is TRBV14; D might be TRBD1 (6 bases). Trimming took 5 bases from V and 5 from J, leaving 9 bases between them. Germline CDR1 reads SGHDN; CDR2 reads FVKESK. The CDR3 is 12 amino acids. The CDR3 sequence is CASSRGLTEAFF. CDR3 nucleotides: TGTGCCAGCAGCAGGGGGTTGACTGAAGCTTTCTTT. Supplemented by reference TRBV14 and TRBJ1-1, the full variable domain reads EAGVTQFPSHSVIEKGQTVTLRCDPISGHDNLYWYRRVMGKEIKFLLHFVKESKQDESGMPNNRFLAERTGGTYSTLKVQPAELEDSGVYFCASSRGLTEAFFGQGTRLTVV.

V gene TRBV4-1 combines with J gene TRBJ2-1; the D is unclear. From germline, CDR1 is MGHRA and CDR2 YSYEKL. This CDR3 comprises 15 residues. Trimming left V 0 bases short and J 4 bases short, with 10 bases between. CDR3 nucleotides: TGCGCCAGCAGCCAAGACGAACTGGGGTACAATGAGCAGTTCTTC. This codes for CASSQDELGYNEQFF.

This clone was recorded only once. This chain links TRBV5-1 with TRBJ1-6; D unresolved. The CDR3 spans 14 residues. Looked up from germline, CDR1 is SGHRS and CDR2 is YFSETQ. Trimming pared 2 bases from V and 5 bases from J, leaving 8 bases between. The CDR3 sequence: CASSLGYNNSPLHF. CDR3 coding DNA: TGCGCCAGCAGCTTAGGGTACAATAATTCACCCCTCCACTTT.

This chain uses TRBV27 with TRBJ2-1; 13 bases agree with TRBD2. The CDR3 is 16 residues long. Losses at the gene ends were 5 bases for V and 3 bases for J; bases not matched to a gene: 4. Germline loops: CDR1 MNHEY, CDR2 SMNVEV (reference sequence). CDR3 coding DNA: TGTGCCAGCAGTCTGGGACTAGCGGGACTCTACAATGAGCAGTTCTTC. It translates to CASSLGLAGLYNEQFF.

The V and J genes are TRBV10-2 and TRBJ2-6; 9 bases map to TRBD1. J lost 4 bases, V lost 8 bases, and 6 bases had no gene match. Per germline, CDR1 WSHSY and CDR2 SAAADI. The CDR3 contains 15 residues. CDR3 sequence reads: CASSQGATGANVLTF. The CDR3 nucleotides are TGCGCCAGCTCACAGGGGGCGACCGGGGCCAACGTCCTGACTTTC.

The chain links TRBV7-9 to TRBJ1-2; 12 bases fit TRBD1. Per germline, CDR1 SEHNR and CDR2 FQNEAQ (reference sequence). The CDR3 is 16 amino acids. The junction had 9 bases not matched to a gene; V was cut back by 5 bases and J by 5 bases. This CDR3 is CASSPSGTGGAYGYTF. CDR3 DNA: TGTGCCAGCAGCCCCTCCGGGACAGGGGGCGCTTATGGCTACACCTTC. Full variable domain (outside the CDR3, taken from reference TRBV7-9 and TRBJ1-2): DTGVSQNPRHKITKRGQNVTFRCDPISEHNRLYWYRQTLGQGPEFLTYFQNEAQLEKSRLLSDRFSAERPKGSFSTLEIQRTEQGDSAMYLCASSPSGTGGAYGYTFGSGTRLTVV.

CDR3 coding DNA: TGTGCCAGCACCTCATCCCGAGCTTGGGGCAATCAGCCCCAGCATTTT. Protein sequence: CASTSSRAWGNQPQHF. This chain uses TRBV28 with TRBJ1-5, with D uncertain. Trimming took off 7 bases at V and 2 bases at J, with 18 bases between the two ends. The CDR3 has 16 amino acids. From germline, CDR1 is MDHEN and CDR2 SYDVKM.

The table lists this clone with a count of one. The CDR3 DNA sequence: TGTGCCAGCAAGGCCACAGGAGGGCAGCTTATGAACACTGAAGCTTTCTTT. Encoded protein: CASKATGGQLMNTEAFF. The chain is built from TRBV3-1 (or the pseudogene TRBV3-2) and TRBJ1-1; possibly TRBD1 for D (5 bases). CDR1 and CDR2 (germline): LGHDT, YNNKEL (reference sequence). The CDR3 covers 17 residues. V shed 7 bases and J shed 0 bases, with 21 bases lying between them.

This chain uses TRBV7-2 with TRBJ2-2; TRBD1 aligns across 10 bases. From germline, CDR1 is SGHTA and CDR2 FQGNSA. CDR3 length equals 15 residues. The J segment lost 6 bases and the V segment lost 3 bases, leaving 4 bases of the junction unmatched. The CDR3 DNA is TGTGCCAGCAGCTTGTTCGGGACAGGGGCCGGGGAGCTGTTTTTT. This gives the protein CASSLFGTGAGELFF.

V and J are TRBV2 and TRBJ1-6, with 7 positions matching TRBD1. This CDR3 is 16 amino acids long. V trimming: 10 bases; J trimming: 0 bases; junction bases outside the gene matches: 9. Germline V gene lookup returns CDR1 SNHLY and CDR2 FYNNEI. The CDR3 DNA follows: TGTGCCACTCGGACAGGACCGAGCTCCTATAATTCACCCCTCCACTTT. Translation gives CATRTGPSSYNSPLHF.

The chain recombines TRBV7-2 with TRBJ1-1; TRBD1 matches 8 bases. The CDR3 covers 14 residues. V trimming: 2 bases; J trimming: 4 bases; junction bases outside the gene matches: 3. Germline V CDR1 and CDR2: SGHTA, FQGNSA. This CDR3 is CASSLNRGFTEAFF. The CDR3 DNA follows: TGTGCCAGCAGCTTAAACAGGGGGTTCACTGAAGCTTTCTTT.

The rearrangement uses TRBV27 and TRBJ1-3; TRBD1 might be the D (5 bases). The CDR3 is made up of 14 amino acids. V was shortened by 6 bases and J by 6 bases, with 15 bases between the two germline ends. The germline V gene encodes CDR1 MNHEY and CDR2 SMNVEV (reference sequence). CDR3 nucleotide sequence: TGTGCCAGCAGACGGACGGGGCTGGAAAACACCATATATTTT. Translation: CASRRTGLENTIYF.

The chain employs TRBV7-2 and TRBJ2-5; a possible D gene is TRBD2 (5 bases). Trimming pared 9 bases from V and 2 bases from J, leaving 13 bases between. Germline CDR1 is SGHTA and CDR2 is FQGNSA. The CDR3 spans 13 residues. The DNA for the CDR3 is TGTGCCAGTATAGAAACGGGACAAGAGACCCAGTACTTC. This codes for CASIETGQETQYF.

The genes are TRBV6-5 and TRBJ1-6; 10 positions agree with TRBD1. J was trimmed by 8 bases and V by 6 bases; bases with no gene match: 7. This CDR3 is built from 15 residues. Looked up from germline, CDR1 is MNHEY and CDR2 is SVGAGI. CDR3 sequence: CASSYDRGPDSPLHF. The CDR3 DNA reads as TGTGCCAGCAGCTACGACAGGGGGCCGGATTCACCCCTCCACTTT.

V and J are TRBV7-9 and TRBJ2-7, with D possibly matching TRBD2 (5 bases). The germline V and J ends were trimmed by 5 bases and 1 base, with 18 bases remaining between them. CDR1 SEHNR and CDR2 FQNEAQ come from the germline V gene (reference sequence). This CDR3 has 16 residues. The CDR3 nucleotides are TGTGCCAGCAGCAACCGAACTTCCACGGGATCCTACGAGCAGTACTTC. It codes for CASSNRTSTGSYEQYF.

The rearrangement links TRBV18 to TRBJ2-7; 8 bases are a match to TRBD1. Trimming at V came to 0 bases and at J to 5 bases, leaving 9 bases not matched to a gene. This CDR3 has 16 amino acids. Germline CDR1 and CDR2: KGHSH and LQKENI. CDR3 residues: CASSPPRRQGANEQYF. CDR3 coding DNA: TGTGCCAGCTCACCACCGCGGAGGCAGGGGGCTAACGAGCAGTACTTC.

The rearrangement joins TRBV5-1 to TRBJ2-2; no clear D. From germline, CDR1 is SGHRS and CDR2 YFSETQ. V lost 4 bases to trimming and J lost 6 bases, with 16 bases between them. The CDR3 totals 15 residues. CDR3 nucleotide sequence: TGCGCCAGCAGCAGACGGACGTCGTCGGCCGGGGAGCTGTTTTTT. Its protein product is CASSRRTSSAGELFF.